These 28 T cell receptor beta chains were sequenced from one sample in a study of blood T cell repertoires in COVID-19. The assay was immunoSEQ multiplex PCR, and TCRdb's table has in-frame clones only and misses some. The sample yields some 110,000 clones, 65% to 80% seen once. Material: peripheral blood. Receptors originate from a man between 65 and 85 years old with acute or convalescent COVID-19.

The rearrangement joins TRBV4-1 to TRBJ2-2; no definite D call. Germline CDR1 MGHRA, CDR2 YSYEKL. V was clipped by 1 base and J by 3 bases, with 6 bases between them. CDR3 size: 14 residues. CDR3 DNA: TGCGCCAGCAGCCAAGTTCCATACACCGGGGAGCTGTTTTTT. Residues: CASSQVPYTGELFF.

This clone was counted a single time. The chain employs TRBV6-5 and TRBJ1-5; 10 bases align to TRBD1. The CDR3 is made up of 15 amino acids. CDR1 and CDR2 from the germline V gene are MNHEY and SVGAGI. With 6 bases clipped from V and 6 bases from J, the junction kept 8 bases outside the gene matches. This CDR3 reads CASRDGQGVRQPQHF. As DNA, the CDR3 is TGTGCCAGCAGAGACGGACAGGGGGTACGTCAGCCCCAGCATTTT.

The chain carries TRBV7-8 and TRBJ2-7; the match to TRBD1 covers 7 bases. Per the germline V gene, CDR1 is SGHVS and CDR2 is FQNEAQ. This CDR3 contains 15 residues. V lost 5 bases and J lost 4; bases outside the gene matches: 11. The DNA for the CDR3 is TGTGCCAGCAGCCCATCCTCGACAGGGACATACGAGCAGTACTTC. Translation: CASSPSSTGTYEQYF.

The rearrangement uses TRBV12-2 and TRBJ2-7; the table names TRBD2, a call not compared with the DNA. TRBV12-2 constitutes a pseudogene. The CDR3 has 16 residues. Here the CDR3 reads CASRLVTGVSPYEQYF. The CDR3 DNA follows: TGTGCAAGTCGCTTAGTGACCGGGGTCTCGCCCTACGAGCAGTACTTC.

The chain recombines TRBV7-9 with TRBJ2-1; TRBD2 aligns across 13 bases. This CDR3 comprises 17 residues. Per the germline V gene, CDR1 is SEHNR and CDR2 is FQNEAQ (reference sequence). V dropped 5 bases and J dropped 6; count of bases not matched to a gene: 10. This CDR3 reads CASSLLAGGPRSNEQFF. The CDR3 DNA follows: TGTGCCAGCAGCCTACTAGCGGGAGGGCCTCGTTCCAATGAGCAGTTCTTC.

This clone is a singleton in its sample. This sequence joins TRBV4-2 and TRBJ2-7; 8 nucleotides line up with TRBD1. CDR1 is LGHNA, CDR2 YNFKEQ, per germline. V trimming: 0 bases; J trimming: 6 bases; junction bases outside the gene matches: 13. The CDR3 consists of 17 residues. CDR3 bases: TGTGCCAGCAGCCAAGAATCTCCGGGACAGGCCGCTAGCGAGCAGTACTTC. As protein: CASSQESPGQAASEQYF.

This chain links TRBV5-1 with TRBJ2-7, with D maybe TRBD1 (6 bases). V was cut by 0 bases and J by 2 bases, with 9 bases left in between. Germline CDR1 and CDR2: SGHRS and YFSETQ. The CDR3 is made up of 14 amino acids. CDR3 sequence reads: CASSLVDRAYEQYF. Written as DNA, the CDR3 is TGCGCCAGCAGCTTGGTGGACAGAGCCTACGAGCAGTACTTC.

The chain combines TRBV28 with TRBJ2-5; possible D gene TRBD2, 6 bases. The CDR3 has 15 amino acids. The germline CDR1 and CDR2 sequences are MDHEN and SYDVKM. The V end was cut by 1 base, the J end by 4 bases, with 13 bases between. CDR3 loop: CASSLYKSGGETQYF. The CDR3 DNA is TGTGCCAGCAGTTTATACAAATCCGGGGGAGAGACCCAGTACTTC.

The chain combines TRBV9 with TRBJ1-2; the D is unclear. CDR1 and CDR2 (germline): SGDLS, YYNGEE. This CDR3 is 13 amino acids long. V lost 8 bases, J lost 4 bases, and 15 bases lay in between. The CDR3 sequence: CASSTNILYGYTF. For the CDR3, the DNA is TGTGCCAGTTCAACTAACATTCTCTATGGCTACACCTTC.

The chain uses TRBV7-3 and TRBJ2-1; 8 nucleotides match TRBD2. The V and J ends lost 4 bases and 1 base, in that order; junction bases with no gene match: 6. The CDR3 is 16 residues long. Germline loops: CDR1 SGHTA, CDR2 FQGTGA. In DNA, the CDR3 is TGTGCCAGCAGCTATGGTTCGGGGGGGTCCTACAATGAGCAGTTCTTC. It translates to CASSYGSGGSYNEQFF.

The J gene is TRBJ2-1, the V gene TRBV27, with 7 bases fitting TRBD1. The length of the CDR3 is 14 residues. CDR1 is MNHEY, CDR2 SMNVEV, per germline (reference sequence). V was pared by 6 bases and J by 6 bases, with 8 bases of the junction left unmatched. CDR3 loop: CASSIQGTGNEQFF. The DNA for the CDR3 is TGTGCCAGCAGCATACAGGGGACCGGCAATGAGCAGTTCTTC.

The chain has TRBV24-1 and TRBJ2-2, with D possibly TRBD2 on 5 matching bases. V was trimmed by 4 bases and J by 4 bases, leaving 6 bases between them. CDR1 is KGHDR and CDR2 is SFDVKD in the germline V gene. The CDR3 has 13 residues. CDR3 sequence reads: CATSEGVTGELFF. As DNA, the CDR3 is TGTGCCACCAGTGAGGGAGTCACCGGGGAGCTGTTTTTT.

The chain joins TRBV5-5 to TRBJ1-1; D is uncertain. From germline, CDR1 is SGHKS and CDR2 YYEKEE (reference sequence). The CDR3 contains 13 residues. The ends were cut back, 0 bases at V and 11 bases at J, with 14 bases in the middle. Here the CDR3 reads CASSLEGSREAFF. The CDR3 DNA reads as TGTGCCAGCAGCTTGGAGGGATCCCGGGAGGCTTTCTTT.

This chain joins TRBV12-3 or TRBV12-4 and TRBJ2-6; D gene ambiguous. CDR3 size: 13 residues. Trimming shortened V by 6 bases and J by 12 bases, and 15 bases separated the two germline ends. CDR3 loop: CASSPGVASVLTF. The CDR3, as DNA: TGTGCCAGCAGCCCTGGAGTTGCAAGCGTCCTGACTTTC.

This clone was seen a few times. This chain joins TRBV7-9 and TRBJ1-1; 8 nucleotides align to TRBD1. CDR3 length: 15 amino acids. Germline V gene sequence: CDR1 SEHNR, CDR2 FQNEAQ (reference sequence). V lost 6 bases and J lost 0; bases outside the gene matches: 6. The CDR3 spells CASRGQDFMNTEAFF. The DNA for the CDR3 is TGTGCCAGCAGGGGACAGGATTTTATGAACACTGAAGCTTTCTTT.

J is TRBJ1-1 and V is TRBV12-3 or TRBV12-4; D gene ambiguous. This CDR3 has 13 amino acids. V dropped 6 bases and J dropped 4 bases, with 12 bases sitting between them. CDR3 sequence (DNA): TGTGCCAGCAGCCCGAGGCTACGCACTGAAGCTTTCTTT. Translation gives CASSPRLRTEAFF.

This chain joins TRBV7-6 and TRBJ2-1, with 7 bases lining up with TRBD1. This CDR3 spans 16 amino acids. Trimming cost V 4 bases and J 3 bases; bases outside gene matches: 9. CDR1 SGHVS and CDR2 FNYEAQ come from the germline V gene. CDR3: CASSSLRDSLYNEQFF. CDR3 DNA: TGTGCCAGCAGCTCCCTCCGGGACAGCCTCTACAATGAGCAGTTCTTC.

The chain has TRBV24-1 and TRBJ2-1, with 10 bases matching TRBD2. The germline V gene has CDR1 KGHDR and CDR2 SFDVKD. Trimming removed 4 bases from V and 8 bases from J; junction bases left unmatched: 16. The CDR3 is made up of 18 amino acids. The CDR3 bases are TGTGCCACCAGTGACCATACCGGGTCTAGCGGGAGCGTCTATGAGCAGTTCTTC. It encodes CATSDHTGSSGSVYEQFF.

The V call is TRBV7-2, the J call TRBJ1-2, with 7 nucleotides matching TRBD1. CDR3 length: 14 residues. The trim removed 4 bases at V and 8 bases at J, leaving 10 bases unmatched. Per germline, CDR1 SGHTA and CDR2 FQGNSA. In DNA form, the CDR3 reads TGTGCCAGCAGCTACCCCGACAGGGACGGGGGCTACACCTTC. Translated: CASSYPDRDGGYTF.

The CDR3 nucleotides read TGTGCCAGCAGCCGCCGGGACAGGGAAACTGAAGCTTTCTTT. Protein: CASSRRDRETEAFF. The V call is TRBV3-1 (or the pseudogene TRBV3-2), the J call TRBJ1-1, with 9 bases lining up with TRBD1. The ends lost 4 bases at V and 5 bases at J; junction bases unmatched: 5. The CDR3 is 14 residues long. Germline CDR1 LGHDT, CDR2 YNNKEL (reference sequence).

This clone was seen a handful of times. This chain connects TRBV6-5 to TRBJ2-5; 10 positions agree with TRBD2. J was trimmed by 3 bases and V by 6 bases; bases with no gene match: 7. The CDR3 loop spans 15 amino acids. The germline CDR1 and CDR2 sequences are MNHEY and SVGAGI. The CDR3, as DNA: TGTGCCAGCAGCATAGCGGGGGGCCTTGAAGAGACCCAGTACTTC. Its protein product is CASSIAGGLEETQYF.

This clone was picked up one time. CDR3 in amino acids: CASNGVRGQPQHF. DNA for the CDR3: TGTGCCAGTAATGGAGTCAGGGGTCAGCCCCAGCATTTT. The chain has TRBV19 and TRBJ1-5; D is perhaps TRBD1 (6 bases). The CDR3 loop spans 13 amino acids. Germline-derived CDR1 and CDR2 are LNHDA and SQIVND (reference sequence). Trimming pared 7 bases from V and 6 bases from J, leaving 13 bases between.

This chain connects TRBV5-1 to TRBJ2-7; 7 bases line up with TRBD2. This CDR3 has 15 residues. V was pared by 0 bases and J by 3 bases, with 6 bases of the junction left unmatched. Germline CDR1 SGHRS, CDR2 YFSETQ. CDR3 sequence reads: CASSLVAGENYEQYF. Written as DNA, the CDR3 is TGCGCCAGCAGCTTGGTGGCGGGGGAAAACTACGAGCAGTACTTC.

The J gene is TRBJ2-5, the V gene TRBV30; D is ambiguous. This CDR3 has 13 amino acids. Trimming left V 3 bases short and J 2 bases short, with 10 bases between. Looked up from germline, CDR1 is GTSNPN and CDR2 is SVGIG (reference sequence). CDR3 sequence (DNA): TGTGCCTGGAGGAGGAGCCCTCAAGAGACCCAGTACTTC. Protein product: CAWRRSPQETQYF.

CDR3 DNA sequence: TGCGCCAGCAGCTTGGACGGACAGGGCAATCAGCCCCAGCATTTT. Protein sequence: CASSLDGQGNQPQHF. The V and J genes are TRBV5-1 and TRBJ1-5, with 7 nucleotides matching TRBD1. Germline V gene data show CDR1 as SGHRS and CDR2 as YFSETQ. The trim removed 0 bases at V and 2 bases at J, leaving 2 bases unmatched. The CDR3 consists of 15 residues.

CDR3 nucleotides: TGTGCCAGCAGCGATGTGGCCGACAGGGACAATCAGCCCCAGCATTTT. It is translated as CASSDVADRDNQPQHF. This chain connects TRBV5-6 to TRBJ1-5, with TRBD1 matching over 7 bases. The germline V gene has CDR1 SGHDT and CDR2 YYEEEE. J gave up 3 bases and V 4 bases, and 10 bases lay outside the gene matches. CDR3 size: 16 residues.

To note about this clone: The same CDR3 can be traced to other DNA sequences in this sample. The rearrangement uses TRBV7-2 and TRBJ2-7; 9 nucleotides agree with TRBD1. Germline assignment: CDR1 SGHTA and CDR2 FQGNSA. This CDR3 comprises 15 residues. After removal of 1 base from V and 0 bases from J, the junction contained 1 base not matched to a gene. As DNA, the CDR3 is TGTGCCAGCAGCTTAGTGGGACAGGGCTCCTACGAGCAGTACTTC. Residues: CASSLVGQGSYEQYF.

This chain joins TRBV19 and TRBJ1-6, with 8 positions matching TRBD1. The CDR3 spans 15 residues. CDR1 LNHDA and CDR2 SQIVND come from the germline V gene (reference sequence). V trimming: 7 bases; J trimming: 6 bases; junction bases outside the gene matches: 8. CDR3 in amino acids: CASTWTGPSNSPLHF. Here the CDR3 DNA reads TGTGCCAGTACCTGGACAGGGCCAAGTAATTCACCCCTCCACTTT.